These T cell receptor beta chains were read from a single sample in a study of CD8 T cells in Susac syndrome. TCRdb used MiXCR to reprocess the immunoSEQ multiplex PCR reads, holding one entry per CDR3 protein. This sample has about 110,000 distinct CDR3 sequences, with about 96% found just once. Material for sequencing was CD4+ T cells from PBMCs. The receptors derive from a human donor in good health. Both conserved end residues are part of each CDR3. A D gene is named only where the DNA matches it firmly. The size field is filled for only some rows; it gives once, few, many or a size class.

CASSYAGGEAFF	TGTGCCAGCAGTTACGCCGGGGGGGAAGCTTTCTTT	TRBV6-6	-	TRBJ1-1	-
CSVEGLTGGRGAFF	TGCAGCGTTGAAGGTTTGACAGGGGGCCGGGGAGCTTTCTTT	TRBV29-1	TRBD1	TRBJ1-1	-
CASSSGTFNTGELFF	TGTGCCAGCTCCTCCGGGACTTTCAACACCGGGGAGCTGTTTTTT	TRBV2	-	TRBJ2-2	-
CASSPSRRYTGANVLTF	TGTGCCAGCAGCCCTTCCCGGAGGTACACTGGGGCCAACGTCCTGACTTTC	TRBV9	-	TRBJ2-6	-
CATKTGANTEAFF	TGCGCCACCAAGACAGGGGCGAACACTGAAGCTTTCTTT	TRBV23-1	TRBD1	TRBJ1-1	-
CSASTGRASTGELFF	TGCAGTGCTAGTACCGGGAGGGCCTCCACCGGGGAGCTGTTTTTT	TRBV20-1	TRBD2	TRBJ2-2	-
CASSPLTSGKETQYF	TGTGCCAGCAGCCCGCTGACTAGCGGGAAGGAGACCCAGTACTTC	TRBV5-6	TRBD2	TRBJ2-5	-
CASSWGETEAFF	TGTGCCAGCAGTTGGGGGGAGACTGAAGCTTTCTTT	TRBV12-3/TRBV12-4	-	TRBJ1-1	-
CASSAHPAGGLYQETQYF	TGTGCCAGCAGCGCCCACCCGGCGGGGGGGCTGTACCAAGAGACCCAGTACTTC	TRBV11-2	TRBD2	TRBJ2-5	once
CASRDISTGANVLTF	TGTGCCAGCAGGGATATTTCCACTGGGGCCAACGTCCTGACTTTC	TRBV6-4	-	TRBJ2-6	-
CASIITGRTNTGELFF	TGTGCCAGCATTATAACGGGACGGACGAACACCGGGGAGCTGTTTTTT	TRBV6-5	-	TRBJ2-2	-
CASSLADRGQAKNIQYF	TGCGCCAGCAGCTTGGCGGACAGGGGCCAAGCCAAAAACATTCAGTACTTC	TRBV5-1	TRBD1	TRBJ2-4	-
CASRSPSGSPDTQYF	TGTGCCAGCCGTTCGCCTAGCGGGAGCCCAGATACGCAGTATTTT	TRBV28	TRBD2	TRBJ2-3	-
CASSYRTGNTEAFF	TGTGCCAGCAGCTATAGGACAGGGAACACTGAAGCTTTCTTT	TRBV7-8	TRBD1	TRBJ1-1	-
CASIKGSSYNEQFF	TGTGCCAGCATCAAAGGCAGCTCCTACAATGAGCAGTTCTTC	TRBV7-9	-	TRBJ2-1	-
CASSITDTQYF	TGTGCCAGTAGTATCACAGATACGCAGTATTTT	TRBV19	-	TRBJ2-3	few
CASSHPLVADTQYF	TGTGCCAGCAGTCACCCCCTGGTCGCAGATACGCAGTATTTT	TRBV27	-	TRBJ2-3	once
CASSAPGSSYEQYF	TGTGCCAGCAGCGCCCCAGGTTCGTCCTACGAGCAGTACTTC	TRBV6-5	-	TRBJ2-7	-
CASSQVGVYEQYF	TGTGCCAGCAGCCAAGTAGGGGTCTACGAGCAGTACTTC	TRBV3-1	-	TRBJ2-7	-
CASSPRLAGGRDEQYF	TGTGCCAGCAGCCCCCGACTAGCGGGAGGACGGGACGAGCAGTACTTC	TRBV7-8	TRBD2	TRBJ2-7	-
CATGSGGTYEQYF	TGTGCCACCGGTAGCGGGGGAACATACGAGCAGTACTTC	TRBV24-1	TRBD2	TRBJ2-7	once
CSVGGQGNEKLFF	TGCAGCGTTGGGGGACAGGGAAACGAAAAACTGTTTTTT	TRBV29-1	TRBD1	TRBJ1-4	-
CASQRTRNTEAFF	TGTGCCAGCCAACGAACGAGGAACACTGAAGCTTTCTTT	TRBV27	-	TRBJ1-1	-
CASSLDPGQRGEQFF	TGCGCCAGCAGCTTGGATCCGGGACAGCGAGGTGAGCAGTTCTTC	TRBV5-1	TRBD1	TRBJ2-1	-
CASSLEVAGFSYNEQFF	TGCGCCAGCAGCTTGGAAGTAGCGGGATTCTCCTACAATGAGCAGTTCTTC	TRBV5-1	TRBD2	TRBJ2-1	-
CASSPRTSGISSTDTQYF	TGTGCCAGCAGCCCTAGGACTAGCGGGATCTCTAGCACAGATACGCAGTATTTT	TRBV12-3/TRBV12-4	TRBD2	TRBJ2-3	once
CASSPRAAGTSGYEQYF	TGTGCCAGCAGCCCGAGGGCGGCCGGGACTAGCGGGTACGAGCAGTACTTC	TRBV6-1	TRBD2	TRBJ2-7	-
CSVELPGANEKLFF	TGCAGCGTTGAACTACCAGGGGCAAATGAAAAACTGTTTTTT	TRBV29-1	-	TRBJ1-4	-
CASSHGRTSGGAYEQYF	TGTGCCAGCAGCCACGGGCGAACTAGCGGGGGGGCGTACGAGCAGTACTTC	TRBV3-1	TRBD2	TRBJ2-7	-
CASSLYVAGATDTQYF	TGTGCCAGCAGTTTATACGTAGCGGGGGCCACAGATACGCAGTATTTT	TRBV27	TRBD2	TRBJ2-3	-
CASKGTGEETQYF	TGTGCCAGCAAAGGGACAGGGGAGGAGACCCAGTACTTC	TRBV2	TRBD1	TRBJ2-5	-
CASKIAGQETQYF	TGCGCCAGCAAAATAGCGGGACAAGAGACCCAGTACTTC	TRBV5-1	TRBD2	TRBJ2-5	-
CSARQGGSYNEQFF	TGCAGCGCCCGGCAGGGTGGCTCTTACAATGAGCAGTTCTTC	TRBV29-1	-	TRBJ2-1	-
CSASPRVASSTDTQYF	TGCAGTGCTAGCCCCAGGGTTGCGTCTAGCACAGATACGCAGTATTTT	TRBV20-1	-	TRBJ2-3	-
CSARQDSNYGYTF	TGCAGCGCCCGACAGGATAGTAACTATGGCTACACCTTC	TRBV29-1	-	TRBJ1-2	-